These T cell receptor beta chains were read from a single sample in a study of blood T cells in healthy people across ages. TCRdb used MiXCR to reprocess the 5' RACE reads, holding one entry per CDR3 protein. This sample carries 1.8 million or so distinct CDR3 sequences, 30% to 40% of them seen once, and the ten largest clones take more than 20%. Input material: blood. The receptor set was obtained from a human donor in good health. CDR3s include the opening cysteine and the closing phenylalanine or tryptophan. D genes are given only for firm matches. Size values are once, few and many counts, or a class for expanded clones, and some rows have none.

CDR3aa | CDR3nt | abundance | j_gene | d_gene | v_gene
CASSQEDSPYEQYF | TGCGCCAGCAGCCAAGAAGACAGTCCCTACGAGCAGTACTTC | NA | TRBJ2-7 | NA | TRBV4-1
CASSPTGTQGSYEQYF | TGTGCCAGCAGTCCGACCGGGACCCAGGGGTCCTACGAGCAGTACTTC | few | TRBJ2-7 | NA | TRBV27
CASSAGKGGEQYF | TGCGCCAGCAGCGCGGGAAAGGGAGGTGAGCAGTACTTC | few | TRBJ2-7 | NA | TRBV5-1
CASSIGPEGNTIYF | TGTGCCAGCAGTATCGGGCCAGAGGGAAACACCATATATTTT | NA | TRBJ1-3 | NA | TRBV12-3/TRBV12-4
CASSYPQGLAFF | TGTGCCAGCAGTTACCCACAGGGACTAGCTTTCTTT | NA | TRBJ1-1 | NA | TRBV6-6
CSVGQGSGYGYTF | TGCAGCGTTGGACAGGGATCAGGCTATGGCTACACCTTC | many | TRBJ1-2 | TRBD1 | TRBV29-1
CAISEYEENTEAFF | TGTGCCATCAGTGAATACGAGGAGAACACTGAAGCTTTCTTT | few | TRBJ1-1 | NA | TRBV10-3
CASSLALLLSGVNVLTF | TGTGCCAGCAGCTTAGCGCTACTCCTCTCTGGGGTCAACGTCCTGACTTTC | NA | TRBJ2-6 | NA | TRBV11-1
CASSAPTGLNSPLHF | TGTGCCAGCAGTGCCCCGACAGGGTTGAATTCACCCCTCCACTTT | few | TRBJ1-6 | TRBD1 | TRBV28
CASSLVARKNTEAFF | TGTGCCAGCAGCTTAGTGGCCAGAAAGAACACTGAAGCTTTCTTT | NA | TRBJ1-1 | NA | TRBV7-9
CASSVLGGTEAFF | TGTGCCAGCAGCGTATTGGGGGGCACTGAAGCTTTCTTT | NA | TRBJ1-1 | NA | TRBV9
CASMFNTEAFF | TGTGCCAGCATGTTTAACACTGAAGCTTTCTTT | NA | TRBJ1-1 | NA | TRBV2
CASSQVVGANYGYTF | TGCGCCAGCAGCCAAGTGGTCGGAGCTAACTATGGCTACACCTTC | few | TRBJ1-2 | NA | TRBV4-3
CASSQDYWDRDQPQHF | TGCGCCAGCAGCCAAGATTACTGGGACAGAGATCAGCCCCAGCATTTT | NA | TRBJ1-5 | TRBD1 | TRBV4-3
CASSGGTALHTEAFF | TGTGCCAGCAGCGGCGGGACAGCGCTACACACTGAAGCTTTCTTT | NA | TRBJ1-1 | TRBD1 | TRBV9
CASSDRTGELFF | TGTGCCAGCAGCGACCGGACCGGGGAGCTGTTTTTT | few | TRBJ2-2 | NA | TRBV9
CASSQSYGGSYEQYF | TGCGCCAGCAGCCAATCGTATGGCGGCTCCTACGAGCAGTACTTC | few | TRBJ2-7 | NA | TRBV4-3
CATSRLWGAGDEQFF | TGTGCCACCAGCAGATTGTGGGGGGCGGGGGATGAGCAGTTCTTC | NA | TRBJ2-1 | NA | TRBV15
CASSSMGGINYGYTF | TGTGCCAGCAGTTCCATGGGAGGGATTAACTATGGCTACACCTTC | NA | TRBJ1-2 | NA | TRBV28
CASSEGPASTEAFF | TGTGCCAGCAGTGAAGGGCCGGCGAGCACTGAAGCTTTCTTT | NA | TRBJ1-1 | NA | TRBV2
CATSSGRNNNEQFF | TGTGCCACCAGTTCGGGACGGAACAACAATGAGCAGTTCTTC | few | TRBJ2-1 | NA | TRBV24-1
CAITRDLTNTEAFF | TGTGCCATCACCCGGGACCTTACTAACACTGAAGCTTTCTTT | few | TRBJ1-1 | NA | TRBV10-3
CASSLGRAGGEYF | TGTGCCAGCAGCTTAGGAAGGGCAGGGGGGGAGTACTTC | few | TRBJ2-5 | NA | TRBV11-2
CASSPYGTRNTEAFF | TGTGCCAGCAGCCCGTACGGGACGCGCAACACTGAAGCTTTCTTT | NA | TRBJ1-1 | NA | TRBV7-2
CASSRRDTLEQFF | TGTGCCAGCAGCCGACGGGACACCCTCGAGCAGTTCTTC | NA | TRBJ2-1 | NA | TRBV7-2
CASSQVSWTGQKNYGYTF | TGCGCCAGCAGCCAAGTAAGCTGGACGGGACAAAAAAACTATGGCTACACCTTC | NA | TRBJ1-2 | NA | TRBV4-3
CASSLVLYRGRGGYTF | TGTGCCAGCAGTTTAGTCCTTTACAGGGGGCGCGGTGGCTACACCTTC | NA | TRBJ1-2 | TRBD1 | TRBV12-3/TRBV12-4
CASSPYPGTGSSGYEQYF | TGTGCCAGCAGCCCCTACCCCGGGACAGGGAGCTCCGGCTACGAGCAGTACTTC | NA | TRBJ2-7 | TRBD1 | TRBV3-1
CAISGSIENEQFF | TGTGCCATCAGTGGATCGATCGAGAATGAGCAGTTCTTC | many | TRBJ2-1 | NA | TRBV10-3
CSARDSGNNEQYF | TGCAGTGCTAGAGATTCAGGGAACAACGAGCAGTACTTC | NA | TRBJ2-7 | NA | TRBV20-1
CASRNSFNQPQHF | TGTGCCAGCAGGAACAGCTTCAATCAGCCCCAGCATTTT | once | TRBJ1-5 | NA | TRBV6-1
CASSQDPSGVLMDEQFF | TGCGCCAGCAGCCAAGATCCAAGCGGGGTGCTTATGGATGAGCAGTTCTTC | few | TRBJ2-1 | TRBD2 | TRBV4-1
CASSSRTTPTDTQYF | TGTGCCAGCAGCTCACGGACTACCCCAACAGATACGCAGTATTTT | few | TRBJ2-3 | NA | TRBV9
CASSKRDRGEKLFF | TGTGCCAGCAGCAAACGGGACAGGGGAGAAAAACTGTTTTTT | NA | TRBJ1-4 | TRBD1 | TRBV5-8
CAWSDRLGRIQETQYF | TGTGCCTGGAGTGATCGACTAGGCCGCATCCAAGAGACCCAGTACTTC | few | TRBJ2-5 | NA | TRBV30
CASSLEGNAGTDTQYF | TGTGCCAGCAGCTTAGAGGGCAACGCAGGTACTGATACGCAGTATTTT | few | TRBJ2-3 | NA | TRBV7-2
CASSLNRMTGGSGANVLTF | TGCGCCAGCAGCTTGAATCGTATGACAGGTGGCTCTGGGGCCAACGTCCTGACTTTC | NA | TRBJ2-6 | NA | TRBV5-1
CASSQTSRQGSWFF | TGCGCCAGCAGCCAAACATCCCGACAGGGTTCGTGGTTCTTC | NA | TRBJ2-1 | TRBD1 | TRBV4-1